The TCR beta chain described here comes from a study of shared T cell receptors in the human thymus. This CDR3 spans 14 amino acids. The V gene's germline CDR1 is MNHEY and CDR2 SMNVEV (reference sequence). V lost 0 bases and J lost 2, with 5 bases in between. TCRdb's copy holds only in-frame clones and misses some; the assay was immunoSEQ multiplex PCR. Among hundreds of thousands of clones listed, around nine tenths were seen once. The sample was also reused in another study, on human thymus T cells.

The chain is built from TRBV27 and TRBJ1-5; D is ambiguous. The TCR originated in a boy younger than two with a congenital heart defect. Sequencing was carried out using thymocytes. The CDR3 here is CASSLSFRNQPQHF. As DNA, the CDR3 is TGTGCCAGCAGTTTATCCTTCCGCAATCAGCCCCAGCATTTT.